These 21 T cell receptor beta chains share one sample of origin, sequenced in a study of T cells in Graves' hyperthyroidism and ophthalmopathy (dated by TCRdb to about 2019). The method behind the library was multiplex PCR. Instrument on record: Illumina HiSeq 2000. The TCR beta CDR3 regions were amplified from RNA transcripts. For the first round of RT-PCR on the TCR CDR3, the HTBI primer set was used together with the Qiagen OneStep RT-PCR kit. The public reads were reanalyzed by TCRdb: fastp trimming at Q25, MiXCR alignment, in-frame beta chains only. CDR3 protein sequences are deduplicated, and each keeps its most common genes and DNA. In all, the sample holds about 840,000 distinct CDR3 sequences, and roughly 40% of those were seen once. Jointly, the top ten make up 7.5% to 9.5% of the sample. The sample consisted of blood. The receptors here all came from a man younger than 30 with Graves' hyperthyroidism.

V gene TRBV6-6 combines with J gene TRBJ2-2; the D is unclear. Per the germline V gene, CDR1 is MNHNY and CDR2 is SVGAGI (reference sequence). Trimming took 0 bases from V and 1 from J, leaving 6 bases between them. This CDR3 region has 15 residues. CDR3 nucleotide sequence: TGTGCCAGCAGTTACTCGTCTGGGAACACCGGGGAGCTGTTTTTT. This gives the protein CASSYSSGNTGELFF.

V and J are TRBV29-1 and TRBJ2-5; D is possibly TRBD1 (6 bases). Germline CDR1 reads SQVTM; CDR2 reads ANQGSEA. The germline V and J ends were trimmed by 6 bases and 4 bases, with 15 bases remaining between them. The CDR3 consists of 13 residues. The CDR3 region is CSVVSGDGETQYF. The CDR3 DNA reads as TGCAGCGTCGTTTCAGGGGATGGAGAGACCCAGTACTTC. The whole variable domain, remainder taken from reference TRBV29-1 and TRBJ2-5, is SAVISQKPSRDICQRGTSLTIQCQVDSQVTMMFWYRQQPGQSLTLIATANQGSEATYESGFVIDKFPISRPNLTFSTLTVSNMSPEDSSIYLCSVVSGDGETQYFGPGTRLLVL.

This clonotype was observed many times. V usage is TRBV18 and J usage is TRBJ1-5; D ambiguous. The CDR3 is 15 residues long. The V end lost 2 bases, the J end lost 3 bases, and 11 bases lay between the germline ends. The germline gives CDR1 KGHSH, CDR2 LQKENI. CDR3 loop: CASSPSAAFNQPQHF. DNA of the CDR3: TGTGCCAGCTCACCATCGGCAGCGTTCAATCAGCCCCAGCATTTT.

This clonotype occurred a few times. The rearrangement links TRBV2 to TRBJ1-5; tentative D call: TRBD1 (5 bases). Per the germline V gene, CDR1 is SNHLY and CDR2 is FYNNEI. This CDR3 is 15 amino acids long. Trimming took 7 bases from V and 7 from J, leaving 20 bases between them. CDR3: CASTPGVGQAQPQHF. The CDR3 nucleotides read TGTGCCAGCACCCCGGGGGTAGGGCAGGCGCAGCCCCAGCATTTT.

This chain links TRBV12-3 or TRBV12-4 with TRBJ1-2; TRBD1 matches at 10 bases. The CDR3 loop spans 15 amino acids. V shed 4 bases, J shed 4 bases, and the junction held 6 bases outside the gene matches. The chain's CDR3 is CASSSEGQGLYGYTF. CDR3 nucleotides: TGTGCCAGCAGTTCAGAGGGACAGGGGCTCTATGGCTACACCTTC.

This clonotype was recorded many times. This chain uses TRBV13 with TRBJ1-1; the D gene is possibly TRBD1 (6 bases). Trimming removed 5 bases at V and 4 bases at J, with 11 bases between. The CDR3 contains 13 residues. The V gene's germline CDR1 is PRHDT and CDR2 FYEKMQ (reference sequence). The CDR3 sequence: CASSESTGTEAFF. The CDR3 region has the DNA TGTGCCAGCAGCGAATCGACAGGCACTGAAGCTTTCTTT.

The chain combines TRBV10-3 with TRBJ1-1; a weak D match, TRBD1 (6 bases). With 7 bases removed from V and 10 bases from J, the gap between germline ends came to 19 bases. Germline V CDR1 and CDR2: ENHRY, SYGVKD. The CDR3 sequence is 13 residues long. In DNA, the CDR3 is TGTGCCATCAAGGAGAGGGGGGTCTCCTCAGCTTTCTTT. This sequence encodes CAIKERGVSSAFF.

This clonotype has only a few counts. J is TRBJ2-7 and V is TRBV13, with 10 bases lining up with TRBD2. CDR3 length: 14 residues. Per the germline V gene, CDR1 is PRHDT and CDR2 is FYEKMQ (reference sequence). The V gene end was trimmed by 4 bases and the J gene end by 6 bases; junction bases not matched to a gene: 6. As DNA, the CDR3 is TGTGCCAGCAGCTGGAGCGGGGGGGCCTTCGAGCAGTACTTC. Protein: CASSWSGGAFEQYF.

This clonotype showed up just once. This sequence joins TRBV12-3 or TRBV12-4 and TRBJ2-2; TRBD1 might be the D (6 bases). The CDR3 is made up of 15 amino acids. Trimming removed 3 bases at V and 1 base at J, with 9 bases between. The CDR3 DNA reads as TGTGCCAGCAGTTTCAAGACAGGGAACACCGGGGAGCTGTTTTTT. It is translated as CASSFKTGNTGELFF.

CDR3 DNA: TGCGCCAGCAGCCAAGTCCCGGGAGGTGAAAAACTGTTTTTT. Translation: CASSQVPGGEKLFF. The chain recombines TRBV4-1 with TRBJ1-4; the D is unclear. CDR3 size: 14 residues. The V gene's germline CDR1 is MGHRA and CDR2 YSYEKL. Trimming pared 1 base from V and 7 bases from J, leaving 10 bases between.

CDR3 bases: TGCAGTGCTAGACAGGGGGCAGGGATCGGTCAGCCCCAGCATTTT. This sequence encodes CSARQGAGIGQPQHF. This chain joins TRBV20-1 and TRBJ1-5; 8 positions match TRBD1. CDR3 length: 15 amino acids. The ends lost 2 bases at V and 6 bases at J; junction bases unmatched: 9. The germline CDR1 and CDR2 sequences are DFQATT and SNEGSKA (reference sequence).

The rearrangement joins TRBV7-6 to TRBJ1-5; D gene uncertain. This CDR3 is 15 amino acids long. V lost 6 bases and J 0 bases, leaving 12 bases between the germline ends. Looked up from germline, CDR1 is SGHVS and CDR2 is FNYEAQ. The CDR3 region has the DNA TGTGCCAGCAGTTTGGCAGCTTATAGCAATCAGCCCCAGCATTTT. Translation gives CASSLAAYSNQPQHF. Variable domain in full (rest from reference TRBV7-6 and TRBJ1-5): GAGVSQSPRYKVTKRGQDVALRCDPISGHVSLYWYRQALGQGPEFLTYFNYEAQQDKSGLPNDRFSAERPEGSISTLTIQRTEQRDSAMYRCASSLAAYSNQPQHFGDGTRLSIL.

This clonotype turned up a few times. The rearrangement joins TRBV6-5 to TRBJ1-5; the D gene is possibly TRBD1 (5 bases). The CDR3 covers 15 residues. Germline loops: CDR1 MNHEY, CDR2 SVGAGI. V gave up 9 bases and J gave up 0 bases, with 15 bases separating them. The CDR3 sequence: CASARGTYSNQPQHF. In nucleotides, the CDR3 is TGTGCCAGTGCAAGAGGGACCTATAGCAATCAGCCCCAGCATTTT.

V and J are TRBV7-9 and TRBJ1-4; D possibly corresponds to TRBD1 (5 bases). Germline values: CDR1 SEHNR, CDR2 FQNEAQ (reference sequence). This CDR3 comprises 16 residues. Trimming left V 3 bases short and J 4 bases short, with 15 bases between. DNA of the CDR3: TGTGCCAGCAGCTTTACCCTTAGAGGGGTTAATGAAAAACTGTTTTTT. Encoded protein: CASSFTLRGVNEKLFF.

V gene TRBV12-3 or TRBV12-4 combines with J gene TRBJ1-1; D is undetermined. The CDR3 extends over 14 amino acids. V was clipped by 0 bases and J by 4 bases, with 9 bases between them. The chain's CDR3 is CASSLALDSTEAFF. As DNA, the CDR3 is TGTGCCAGCAGTTTAGCGCTGGATTCCACTGAAGCTTTCTTT.

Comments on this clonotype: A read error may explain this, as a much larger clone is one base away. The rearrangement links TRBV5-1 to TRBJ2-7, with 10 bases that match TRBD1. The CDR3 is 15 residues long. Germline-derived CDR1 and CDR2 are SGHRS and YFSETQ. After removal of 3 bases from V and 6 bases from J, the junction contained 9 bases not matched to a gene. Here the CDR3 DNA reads TGCGCCAGCAGCTCGGCCGCGACAGGGGGCAGCGAGCAGTACTTC. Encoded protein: CASSSAATGGSEQYF.

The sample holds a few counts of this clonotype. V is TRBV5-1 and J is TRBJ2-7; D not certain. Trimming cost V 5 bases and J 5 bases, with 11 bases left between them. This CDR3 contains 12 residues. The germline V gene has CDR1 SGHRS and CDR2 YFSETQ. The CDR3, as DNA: TGCGCCAGCAGAGCGAACGGCGACGAGCAGTACTTC. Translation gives CASRANGDEQYF.

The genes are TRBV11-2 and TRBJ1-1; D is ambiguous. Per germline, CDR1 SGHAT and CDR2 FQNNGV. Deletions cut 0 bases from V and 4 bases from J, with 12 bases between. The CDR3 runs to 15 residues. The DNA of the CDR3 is TGTGCCAGCAGCTTAGATAATCTGGTTAGCACTGAAGCTTTCTTT. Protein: CASSLDNLVSTEAFF.

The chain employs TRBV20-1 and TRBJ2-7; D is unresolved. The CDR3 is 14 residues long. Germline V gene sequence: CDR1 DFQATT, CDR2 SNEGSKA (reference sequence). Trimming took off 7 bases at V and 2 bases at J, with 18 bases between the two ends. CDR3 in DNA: TGCAGTGGCCGTCGTCGGACGGGCCCCTACGAGCAGTACTTC. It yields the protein CSGRRRTGPYEQYF.

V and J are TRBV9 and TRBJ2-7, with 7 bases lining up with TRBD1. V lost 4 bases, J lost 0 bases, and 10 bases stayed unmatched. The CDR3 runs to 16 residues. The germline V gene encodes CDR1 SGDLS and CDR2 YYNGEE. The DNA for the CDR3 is TGTGCCAGCAGCCCGAAGATGGGGGACAGCTCCTACGAGCAGTACTTC. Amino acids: CASSPKMGDSSYEQYF. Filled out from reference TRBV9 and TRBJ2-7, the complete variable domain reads DSGVTQTPKHLITATGQRVTLRCSPRSGDLSVYWYQQSLDQGLQFLIQYYNGEERAKGNILERFSAQQFPDLHSELNLSSLELGDSALYFCASSPKMGDSSYEQYFGPGTRLTVT.

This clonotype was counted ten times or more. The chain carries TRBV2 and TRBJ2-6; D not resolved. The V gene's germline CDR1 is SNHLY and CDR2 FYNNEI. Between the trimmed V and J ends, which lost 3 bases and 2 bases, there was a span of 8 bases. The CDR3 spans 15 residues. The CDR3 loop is CASSDLGTGANVLTF. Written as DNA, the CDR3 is TGTGCCAGCAGTGATTTGGGAACTGGGGCCAACGTCCTGACTTTC.